The rows below give T cell receptor beta chains drawn from one sample of a study of T cells in Graves' hyperthyroidism and ophthalmopathy. TCRdb re-called the multiplex PCR reads through MiXCR, storing one row per CDR3 protein. The table lists over 250,000 distinct CDR3 sequences, about 15% of them singletons. The specimen was blood. Receptors were obtained from a woman aged 55-69 years with Graves' ophthalmopathy. Each CDR3 is given with its conserved first and last residue. A D gene is named only where the DNA matches it firmly. Size tells how often a clone was seen (once, few, many) or the class of an expanded clone, and some rows leave it out.

abundance,j_gene,v_gene,d_gene,len,CDR3nt,CDR3aa
many,TRBJ2-3,TRBV6-2/TRBV6-3,.,16,TGTGCCAGCAGTTACGGAGGGGTCCATAGCACAGATACGCAGTATTTT,CASSYGGVHSTDTQYF
few,TRBJ2-2,TRBV4-3,.,15,TGCGCCAGCAGCCAAGATCGACGAGCGGGCGGGGAGCTGTTTTTT,CASSQDRRAGGELFF
many,TRBJ2-7,TRBV7-9,.,13,TGTGCCAGCAGCTGGGTGGGATCCTACGAGCAGTACTTC,CASSWVGSYEQYF
.,TRBJ2-7,TRBV20-1,.,14,TGCAGTGCTAGAGACACGGGACAATCCTACGAGCAGTACTTC,CSARDTGQSYEQYF
many,TRBJ1-2,TRBV18,.,13,TGTGCCAGCTCACCACCTTCTAACTATGGCTACACCTTC,CASSPPSNYGYTF
many,TRBJ2-7,TRBV7-2,TRBD1,13,TGTGCCAGCACCAGACAGGGATCCTACGAGCAGTACTTC,CASTRQGSYEQYF
.,TRBJ1-2,TRBV24-1,TRBD1,11,TGTGCCACCCAGGGGGAGAATGGCTACACCTTC,CATQGENGYTF
.,TRBJ1-2,TRBV5-5,.,14,TGTGCCAGCAGTCCCAGAGGGGGGGGATATGGCTACACCTTC,CASSPRGGGYGYTF
many,TRBJ2-1,TRBV5-1,.,16,TGCGCCAGCAGCTTGACTAGCCACAGCTCCTACAATGAGCAGTTCTTC,CASSLTSHSSYNEQFF
many,TRBJ1-6,TRBV20-1,.,13,TGCAGTGCTAGAAATACCGATAATTCACCCCTCCACTTT,CSARNTDNSPLHF
.,TRBJ2-1,TRBV10-3,TRBD2,15,TGTGCCATAGCGGGGGGGCCTGGAGTTAGCAATGAGCAGTTCTTC,CAIAGGPGVSNEQFF
.,TRBJ1-5,TRBV6-2/TRBV6-3,.,13,TGTGCCAGCAGTCCTAGTTCGTCTCAGCCCCAGCATTTT,CASSPSSSQPQHF
many,TRBJ2-1,TRBV11-3,.,14,TGTGCCAGCAGCGCAAACCCGACAGTAGATGAGCAGTTCTTC,CASSANPTVDEQFF
few,TRBJ1-6,TRBV5-1,.,13,TGCGCCAGCAGCTTGGATGGGCTGGGGGCCCTCCACTTT,CASSLDGLGALHF
.,TRBJ1-2,TRBV4-1,TRBD1,17,TGCGCCAGCAGCCAAGATCGAGCGACAGGGGGAAACTATGGCTACACCTTC,CASSQDRATGGNYGYTF
.,TRBJ2-7,TRBV5-4,.,12,TGTGCCAGCAGCAAACAAGGGTACGAGCAGTACTTC,CASSKQGYEQYF
many,TRBJ2-3,TRBV10-3,.,15,TGTGCCATCAGTGAGTCGGCGGTGCGACTGGATACGCAGTATTTT,CAISESAVRLDTQYF
.,TRBJ2-6,TRBV20-1,.,14,TGCAGTGCTAGACTCCCAAGGGGGGCCAACGTCCTGACTTTC,CSARLPRGANVLTF
many,TRBJ1-4,TRBV7-9,TRBD1,18,TGTGCCAGCAGCTTAGCGCAAGGGACAGGGAGTTTCGATGAAAAACTGTTTTTT,CASSLAQGTGSFDEKLFF
many,TRBJ2-5,TRBV25-1,TRBD1,18,TGTGCCAGCAGTGAATACACCAGCGTCGGACAGGGACGGGAGACCCAGTACTTC,CASSEYTSVGQGRETQYF
once,TRBJ1-1,TRBV19,.,16,TGTGCCAGTAGCCCACTGGTAACAGGGAAGGGGGCTGAAGCTTTCTTT,CASSPLVTGKGAEAFF
.,TRBJ2-7,TRBV6-6,TRBD1,15,TGTGCCAGCAGTTACTCTGGACAGGGTGGGAACGAGCAGTACTTC,CASSYSGQGGNEQYF
many,TRBJ2-2,TRBV9,TRBD2,14,TGTGCCAGCAGCGCGGGAGGCCACACCGGGGAGCTGTTTTTT,CASSAGGHTGELFF
many,TRBJ1-1,TRBV7-2,.,15,TGTGCCAGCAGCTTAGGGTTGGAGGGACGTACGGGAGCTTTCTTT,CASSLGLEGRTGAFF
.,TRBJ1-4,TRBV5-4,.,16,TGTGCCAGCACCCTTAATGGTGGGCAGGGGAGCGAAAAACTGTTTTTT,CASTLNGGQGSEKLFF
few,TRBJ2-2,TRBV19,.,14,TGTGCCAGTAGTAACCAAGCGAACACCGGGGAGCTGTTTTTT,CASSNQANTGELFF
.,TRBJ2-1,TRBV24-1,.,16,TGTGCCACCAGTGGGGCCAGTCTCGTGGCCTACAATGAGCAGTTCTTC,CATSGASLVAYNEQFF
many,TRBJ1-1,TRBV6-1,.,14,TGTGCCAGCACTGCTGGGGCGGCGAACACTGAAGCTTTCTTT,CASTAGAANTEAFF
many,TRBJ1-1,TRBV5-1,.,15,TGCGCCAGCAGCCCAAGTCAGGGAGTTTACACTGAAGCTTTCTTT,CASSPSQGVYTEAFF
many,TRBJ2-1,TRBV18,TRBD1,14,TGTGCCAGCTCACCAAGGACAGGGGGCGATGAGCAGTTCTTC,CASSPRTGGDEQFF
.,TRBJ2-1,TRBV9,TRBD2,19,TGTGCCAGCAGCGTAGGAGGGGCGCGGGAGGGTGGCTCCTACAATGAGCAGTTCTTC,CASSVGGAREGGSYNEQFF
few,TRBJ2-1,TRBV27,.,16,TGTGCCAGCAGTTTATCAGCAGGGAGCTTTAACAATGAGCAGTTCTTC,CASSLSAGSFNNEQFF
.,TRBJ1-4,TRBV20-1,.,16,TGCAGTGCTAGAGATGTTGTCGGCACAACTAATGAAAAACTGTTTTTT,CSARDVVGTTNEKLFF
many,TRBJ1-6,TRBV2,TRBD1,15,TGTGCCAGCAGTGAGGACAGGGGATTGCATTCACCCCTCCACTTT,CASSEDRGLHSPLHF
.,TRBJ2-7,TRBV18,.,14,TGTGCCAGCTCACCACTACAGGGTGAGAACGAGCAGTACTTC,CASSPLQGENEQYF
many,TRBJ2-3,TRBV7-8,.,15,TGTGCCAGCAGCCCCAGGGGTGGATTCACAGATACGCAGTATTTT,CASSPRGGFTDTQYF
many,TRBJ1-6,TRBV6-6,.,15,TGTGCCAGCAGTTACGGCGGCGGCCATAATTCACCCCTCCACTTT,CASSYGGGHNSPLHF
few,TRBJ1-5,TRBV7-8,.,13,TGTGCCAGCAGCACCCCGGACAGTCAGCCCCAGCATTTT,CASSTPDSQPQHF
many,TRBJ1-1,TRBV11-3,.,14,TGTGCCAGCAGCTTCGACAGCCAGAACACTGAAGCTTTCTTT,CASSFDSQNTEAFF
many,TRBJ1-6,TRBV5-1,.,15,TGCGCCAGCAGCGACGATGGCTCCTATAATTCACCCCTCCACTTT,CASSDDGSYNSPLHF
.,TRBJ2-7,TRBV5-1,TRBD2,21,TGCGCCAGCAGCCCAGGTCTTCCGGGACTAGCGGGAACCCTGAGCTCCTACGAGCAGTACTTC,CASSPGLPGLAGTLSSYEQYF
many,TRBJ1-2,TRBV28,TRBD1,13,TGTGCCAGCAGTCCCGACAGGGTTAAAGGCTACACCTTC,CASSPDRVKGYTF
many,TRBJ2-5,TRBV4-1,.,15,TGCGCCAGCAGCCAAGGACAGGGAGGACAAGAGACCCAGTACTTC,CASSQGQGGQETQYF
many,TRBJ1-2,TRBV27,.,15,TGTGCCAGCAGTTTATCCCCACAGGGTAGCAATGGCTACACCTTC,CASSLSPQGSNGYTF
.,TRBJ2-7,TRBV9,TRBD1,15,TGTGCCAGCAGCGACCCGGGACAGGGTTCCTACGAGCAGTACTTC,CASSDPGQGSYEQYF